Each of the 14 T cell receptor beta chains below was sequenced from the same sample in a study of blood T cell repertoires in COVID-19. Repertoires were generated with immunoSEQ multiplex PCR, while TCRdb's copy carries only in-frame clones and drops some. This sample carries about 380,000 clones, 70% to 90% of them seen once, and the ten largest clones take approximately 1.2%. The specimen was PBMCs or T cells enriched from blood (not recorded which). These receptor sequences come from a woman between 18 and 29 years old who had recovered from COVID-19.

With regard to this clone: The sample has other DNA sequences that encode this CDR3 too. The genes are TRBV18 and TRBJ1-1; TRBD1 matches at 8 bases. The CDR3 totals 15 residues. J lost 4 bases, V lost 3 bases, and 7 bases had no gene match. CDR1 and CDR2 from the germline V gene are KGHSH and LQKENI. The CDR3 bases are TGTGCCAGCTCACCCCGGACAGGGAGGACCACTGAAGCTTTCTTT. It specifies CASSPRTGRTTEAFF.

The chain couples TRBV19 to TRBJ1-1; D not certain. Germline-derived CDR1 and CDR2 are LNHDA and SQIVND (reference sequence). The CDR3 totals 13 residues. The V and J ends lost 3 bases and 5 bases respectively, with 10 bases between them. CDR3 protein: CASSISVWTEAFF. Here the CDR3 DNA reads TGTGCCAGTAGTATCAGTGTTTGGACTGAAGCTTTCTTT.

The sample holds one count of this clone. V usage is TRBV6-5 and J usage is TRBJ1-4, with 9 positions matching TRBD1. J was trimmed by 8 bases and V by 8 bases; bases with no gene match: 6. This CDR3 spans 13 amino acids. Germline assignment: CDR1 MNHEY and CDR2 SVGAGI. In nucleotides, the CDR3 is TGTGCCAGCTTACAGGGGGCTTGGGAAAAACTGTTTTTT. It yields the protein CASLQGAWEKLFF.

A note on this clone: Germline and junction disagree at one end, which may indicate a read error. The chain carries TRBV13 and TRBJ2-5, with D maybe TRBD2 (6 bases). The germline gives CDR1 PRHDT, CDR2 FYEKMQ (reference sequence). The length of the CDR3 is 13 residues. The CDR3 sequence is CASNLAVQETQYF. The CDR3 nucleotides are TGTGCCAGCAACTTAGCGGTCCAAGAGACCCAGTACTTC.

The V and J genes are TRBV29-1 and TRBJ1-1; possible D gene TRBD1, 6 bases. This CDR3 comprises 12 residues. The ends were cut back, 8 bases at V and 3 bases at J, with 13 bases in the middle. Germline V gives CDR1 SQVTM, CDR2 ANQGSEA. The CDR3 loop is CSLGGSDTEAFF. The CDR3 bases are TGCAGCTTAGGGGGTTCGGACACTGAAGCTTTCTTT. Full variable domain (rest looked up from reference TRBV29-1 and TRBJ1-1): SAVISQKPSRDICQRGTSLTIQCQVDSQVTMMFWYRQQPGQSLTLIATANQGSEATYESGFVIDKFPISRPNLTFSTLTVSNMSPEDSSIYLCSLGGSDTEAFFGQGTRLTVV.

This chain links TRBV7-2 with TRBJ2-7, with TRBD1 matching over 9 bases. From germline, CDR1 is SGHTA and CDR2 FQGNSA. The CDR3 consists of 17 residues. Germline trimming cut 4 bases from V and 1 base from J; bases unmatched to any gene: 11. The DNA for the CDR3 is TGTGCCAGCAGCTCCCCTTGGACAGGACAGGGGTCCTACGAGCAGTACTTC. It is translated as CASSSPWTGQGSYEQYF.

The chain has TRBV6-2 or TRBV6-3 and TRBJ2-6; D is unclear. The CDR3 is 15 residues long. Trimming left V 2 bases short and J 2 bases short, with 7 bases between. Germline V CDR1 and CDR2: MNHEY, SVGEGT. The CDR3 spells CASSYRLAGANVLTF. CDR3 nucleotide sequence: TGTGCCAGCAGTTACCGCCTAGCTGGGGCCAACGTCCTGACTTTC.

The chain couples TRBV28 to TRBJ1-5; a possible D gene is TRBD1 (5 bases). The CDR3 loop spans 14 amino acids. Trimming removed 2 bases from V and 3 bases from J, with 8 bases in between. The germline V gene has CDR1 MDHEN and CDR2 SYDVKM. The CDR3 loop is CASSLAGINQPQHF. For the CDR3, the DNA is TGTGCCAGCAGTTTAGCAGGGATCAATCAGCCCCAGCATTTT.

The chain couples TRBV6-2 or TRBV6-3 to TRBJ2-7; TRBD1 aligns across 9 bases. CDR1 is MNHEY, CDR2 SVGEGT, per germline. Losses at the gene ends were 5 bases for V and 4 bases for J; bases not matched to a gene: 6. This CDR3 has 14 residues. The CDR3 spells CASSGGQGKYEQYF. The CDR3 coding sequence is TGTGCCAGCAGTGGGGGACAGGGAAAATACGAGCAGTACTTC.

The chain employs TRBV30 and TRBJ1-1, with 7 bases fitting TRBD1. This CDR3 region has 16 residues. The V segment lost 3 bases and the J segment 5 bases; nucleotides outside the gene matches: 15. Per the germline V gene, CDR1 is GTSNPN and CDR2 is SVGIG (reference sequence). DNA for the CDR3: TGTGCCTGGAGCGCACCCGGGACAGTAAGGCGGACTGAAGCTTTCTTT. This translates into CAWSAPGTVRRTEAFF.

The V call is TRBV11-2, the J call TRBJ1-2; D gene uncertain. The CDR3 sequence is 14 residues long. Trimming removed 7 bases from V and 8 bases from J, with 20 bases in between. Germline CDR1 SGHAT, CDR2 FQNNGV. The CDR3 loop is CASTPIPLKWGYTF. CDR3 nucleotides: TGTGCCAGCACCCCGATCCCACTTAAGTGGGGCTACACCTTC.

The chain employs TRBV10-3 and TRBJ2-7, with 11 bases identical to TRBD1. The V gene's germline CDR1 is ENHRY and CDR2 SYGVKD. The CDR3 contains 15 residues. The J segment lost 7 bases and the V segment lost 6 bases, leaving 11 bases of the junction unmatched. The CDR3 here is CAISPGQGVPGEQYF. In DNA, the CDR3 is TGTGCCATCAGCCCGGGACAGGGGGTCCCTGGGGAGCAGTACTTC.

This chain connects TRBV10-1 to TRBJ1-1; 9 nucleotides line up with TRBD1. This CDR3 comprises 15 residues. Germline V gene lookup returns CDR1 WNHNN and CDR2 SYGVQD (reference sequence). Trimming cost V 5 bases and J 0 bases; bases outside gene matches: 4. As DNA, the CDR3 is TGCGCCAGCAGTCCGGGACAGGGATTGAACACTGAAGCTTTCTTT. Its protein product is CASSPGQGLNTEAFF.

The chain's CDR3 is CASSSGHTQYF. CDR3 DNA sequence: TGTGCCAGCAGTAGCGGTCATACGCAGTATTTT. The chain has TRBV27 and TRBJ2-3; a possible D gene is TRBD2 (5 bases). Per the germline V gene, CDR1 is MNHEY and CDR2 is SMNVEV (reference sequence). The CDR3 contains 11 residues. V was clipped by 5 bases and J by 7 bases, with 7 bases between them.